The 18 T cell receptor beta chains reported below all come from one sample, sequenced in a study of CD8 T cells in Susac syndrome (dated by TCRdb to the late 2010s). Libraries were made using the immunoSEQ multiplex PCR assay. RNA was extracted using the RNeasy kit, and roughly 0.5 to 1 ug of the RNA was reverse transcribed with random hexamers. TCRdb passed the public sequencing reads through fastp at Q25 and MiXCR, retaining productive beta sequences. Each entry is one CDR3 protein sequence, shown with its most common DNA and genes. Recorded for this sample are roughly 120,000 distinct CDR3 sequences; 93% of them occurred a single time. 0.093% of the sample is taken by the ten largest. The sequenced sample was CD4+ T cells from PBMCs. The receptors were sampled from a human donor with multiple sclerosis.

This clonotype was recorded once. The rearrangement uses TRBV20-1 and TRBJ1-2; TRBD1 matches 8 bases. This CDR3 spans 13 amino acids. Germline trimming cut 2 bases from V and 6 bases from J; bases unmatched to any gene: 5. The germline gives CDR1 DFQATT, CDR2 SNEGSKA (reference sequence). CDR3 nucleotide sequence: TGCAGTGCTAGACCCCAGACAGGGGATGGCTACACCTTC. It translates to CSARPQTGDGYTF.

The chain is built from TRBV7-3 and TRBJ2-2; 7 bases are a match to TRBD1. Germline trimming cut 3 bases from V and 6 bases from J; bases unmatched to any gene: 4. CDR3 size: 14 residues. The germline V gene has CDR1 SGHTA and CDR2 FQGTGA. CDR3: CASSLTGTAGELFF. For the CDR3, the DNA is TGTGCCAGCAGCTTGACAGGGACGGCCGGGGAGCTGTTTTTT.

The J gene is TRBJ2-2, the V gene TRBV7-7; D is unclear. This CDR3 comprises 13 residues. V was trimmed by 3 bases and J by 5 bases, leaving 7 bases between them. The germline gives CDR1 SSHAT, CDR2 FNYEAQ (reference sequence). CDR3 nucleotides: TGTGCCAGCAGCTTGGGGTGGACCGGGGAGCTGTTTTTT. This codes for CASSLGWTGELFF.

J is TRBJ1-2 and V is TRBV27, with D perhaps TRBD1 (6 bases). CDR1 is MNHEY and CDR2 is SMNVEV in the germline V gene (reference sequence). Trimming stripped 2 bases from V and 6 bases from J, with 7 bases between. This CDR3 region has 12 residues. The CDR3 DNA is TGTGCCAGCAGTTTAACAGGGCATGGCTACACCTTC. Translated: CASSLTGHGYTF.

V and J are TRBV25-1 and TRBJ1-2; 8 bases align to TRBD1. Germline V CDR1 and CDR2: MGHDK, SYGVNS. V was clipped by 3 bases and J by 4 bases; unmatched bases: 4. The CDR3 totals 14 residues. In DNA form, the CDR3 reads TGTGCCAGCAGTGACTGGACAGGGTTCTATGGCTACACCTTC. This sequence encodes CASSDWTGFYGYTF.

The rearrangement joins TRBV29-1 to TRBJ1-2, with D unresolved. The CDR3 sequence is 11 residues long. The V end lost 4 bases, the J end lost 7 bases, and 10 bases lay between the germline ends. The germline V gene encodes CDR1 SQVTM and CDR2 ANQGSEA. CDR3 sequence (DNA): TGCAGCGTTGGGAGAGGCTTTGGCTACACCTTC. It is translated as CSVGRGFGYTF.

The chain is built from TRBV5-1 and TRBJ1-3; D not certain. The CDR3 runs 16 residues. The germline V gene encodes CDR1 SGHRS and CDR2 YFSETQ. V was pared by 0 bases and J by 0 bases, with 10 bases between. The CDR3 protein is CASSLASGSSGNTIYF. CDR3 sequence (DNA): TGCGCCAGCAGCTTGGCCAGCGGCAGCTCTGGAAACACCATATATTTT. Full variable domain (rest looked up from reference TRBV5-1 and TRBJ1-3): KAGVTQTPRYLIKTRGQQVTLSCSPISGHRSVSWYQQTPGQGLQFLFEYFSETQRNKGNFPGRFSGRQFSNSRSEMNVSTLELGDSALYLCASSLASGSSGNTIYFGEGSWLTVV.

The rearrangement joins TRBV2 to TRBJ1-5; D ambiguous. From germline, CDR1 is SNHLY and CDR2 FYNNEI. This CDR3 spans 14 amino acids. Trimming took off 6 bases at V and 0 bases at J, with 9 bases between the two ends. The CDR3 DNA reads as TGTGCCAGCAGAGAGACAAATAGCAATCAGCCCCAGCATTTT. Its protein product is CASRETNSNQPQHF.

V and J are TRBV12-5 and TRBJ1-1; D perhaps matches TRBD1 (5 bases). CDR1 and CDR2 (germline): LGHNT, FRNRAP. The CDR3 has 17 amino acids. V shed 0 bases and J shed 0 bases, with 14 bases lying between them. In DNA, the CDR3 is TGTGCTAGTGGTTTGGTACGCCCCGGGGGGGTGAACACTGAAGCTTTCTTT. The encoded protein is CASGLVRPGGVNTEAFF.

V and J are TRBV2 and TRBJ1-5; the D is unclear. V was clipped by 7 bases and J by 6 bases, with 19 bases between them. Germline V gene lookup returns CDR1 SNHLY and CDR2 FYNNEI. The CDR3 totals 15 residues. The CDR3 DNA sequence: TGTGCCAGCAAGGTGGGCAAGGGTAGGGTTCAGCCCCAGCATTTT. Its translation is CASKVGKGRVQPQHF.

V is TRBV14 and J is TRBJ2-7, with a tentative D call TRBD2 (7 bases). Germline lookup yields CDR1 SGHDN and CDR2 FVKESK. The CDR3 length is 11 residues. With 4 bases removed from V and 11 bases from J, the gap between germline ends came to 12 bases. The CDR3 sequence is CASSLGGREYF. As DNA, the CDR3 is TGTGCCAGCAGCCTCGGGGGGCGAGAGTACTTC.

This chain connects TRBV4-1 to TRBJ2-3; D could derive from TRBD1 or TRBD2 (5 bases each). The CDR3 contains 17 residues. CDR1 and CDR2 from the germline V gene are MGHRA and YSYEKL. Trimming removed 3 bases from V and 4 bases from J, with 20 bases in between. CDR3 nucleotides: TGCGCCAGCAGCCATCGTAGAGGGACGCTAGCCCCAGATACGCAGTATTTT. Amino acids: CASSHRRGTLAPDTQYF.

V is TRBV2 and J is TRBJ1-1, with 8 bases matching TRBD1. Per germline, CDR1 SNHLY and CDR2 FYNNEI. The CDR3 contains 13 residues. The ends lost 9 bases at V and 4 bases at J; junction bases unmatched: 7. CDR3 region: CARGRGQVTEAFF. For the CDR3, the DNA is TGTGCCAGAGGGCGGGGACAGGTCACTGAAGCTTTCTTT.

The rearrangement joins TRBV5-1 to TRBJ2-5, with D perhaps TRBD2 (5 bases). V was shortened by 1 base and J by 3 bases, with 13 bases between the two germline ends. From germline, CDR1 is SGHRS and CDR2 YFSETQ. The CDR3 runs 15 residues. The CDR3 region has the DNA TGCGCCAGCAGCTTGATTTCGGGGAAAGAAGAGACCCAGTACTTC. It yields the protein CASSLISGKEETQYF.

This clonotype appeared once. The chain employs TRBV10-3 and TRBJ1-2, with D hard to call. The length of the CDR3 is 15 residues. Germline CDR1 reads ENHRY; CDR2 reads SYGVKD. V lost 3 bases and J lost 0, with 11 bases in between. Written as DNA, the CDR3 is TGTGCCATCAGTGAATACATCCGGACTAACTATGGCTACACCTTC. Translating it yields CAISEYIRTNYGYTF.

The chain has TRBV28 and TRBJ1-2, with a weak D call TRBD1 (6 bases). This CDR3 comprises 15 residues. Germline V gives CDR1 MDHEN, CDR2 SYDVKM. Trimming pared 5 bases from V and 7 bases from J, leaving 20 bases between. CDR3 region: CASSPPGGEGGGYTF. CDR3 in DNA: TGTGCCAGCAGTCCGCCGGGAGGCGAAGGGGGTGGCTACACCTTC.

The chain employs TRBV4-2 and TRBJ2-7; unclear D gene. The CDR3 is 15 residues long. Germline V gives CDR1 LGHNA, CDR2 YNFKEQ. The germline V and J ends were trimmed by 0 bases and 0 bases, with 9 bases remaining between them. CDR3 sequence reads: CASSQERSDSYEQYF. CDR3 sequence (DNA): TGTGCCAGCAGCCAAGAGAGATCGGACTCCTACGAGCAGTACTTC.

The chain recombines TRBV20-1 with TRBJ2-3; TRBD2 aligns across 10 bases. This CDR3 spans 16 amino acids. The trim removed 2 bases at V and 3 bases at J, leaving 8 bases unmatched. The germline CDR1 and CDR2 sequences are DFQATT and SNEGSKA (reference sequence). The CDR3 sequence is CSARILAGAATDTQYF. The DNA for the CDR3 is TGCAGTGCTAGAATCCTAGCGGGGGCGGCGACAGATACGCAGTATTTT.